Described below is a single T cell receptor (beta chain) sequence and its context. Its antigen is as yet unknown. The record originates from a study of cytomegalovirus exposure and HLA in healthy donors. About the research overall: According to later analysis, the same platform produced the 120 validation and approximately 700 first-cohort repertoires. Regarding the study as a whole: The dataset shows that most TCR sequences were rare, while some public TCRs occurred in many donors.

The CDR3 has 16 residues. V was clipped by 5 bases and J by 5 bases; unmatched bases: 15. Germline assignment: CDR1 SQVTM and CDR2 ANQGSEA. The method was immunoSEQ multiplex PCR; TCRdb's version includes in-frame clones alone and lacks a portion of them. The data hold approximately 53,000 clones, with approximately 90% observed a single time. V gene TRBV29-1 combines with J gene TRBJ1-2; 9 bases are a match to TRBD1. The sequencing input was PBMCs. The source of this sequence is a man aged 18 to 29 in good health and CMV-seronegative. The CDR3 nucleotides are TGCAGCGTTCTCACCGGGACAGGGCCCAGTGGGTATGGCTACACCTTC. Its translation: CSVLTGTGPSGYGYTF.